This T cell receptor (beta chain) was sequenced during a study of graft-versus-host responses after intestinal transplantation. Sequencing was performed with immunoSEQ multiplex PCR; in TCRdb, only in-frame clones are kept and a portion is missing. Of under 85,000 clones in the sample, around 90% were seen once. Germline V CDR1 and CDR2: SGHDN, FVKESK. The V segment lost 8 bases and the J segment 2 bases; nucleotides outside the gene matches: 7. The CDR3 runs 15 residues. A word on this clone: The target antigen is unknown.

Source: unstimulated CD8+ T cells sorted from spleen or lymph node cells, taken before intestinal transplant. The gene calls are TRBV14 and TRBJ2-7; 12 bases align to TRBD2. The receptor was isolated from a human donor who received an intestinal transplant. The CDR3 protein is CASSSLAGGAYEQYF. As DNA, the CDR3 is TGTGCCAGCTCAAGTCTAGCGGGGGGGGCCTACGAGCAGTACTTC.